The 29 T cell receptor beta chains below were found in one sample sequenced in a study of neoadjuvant anti-PD-1 for oral cavity cancer. Stated time point: after neoadjuvant nivolumab, at surgical resection. Data came from immunoSEQ multiplex PCR; TCRdb stores just in-frame clones and leaves some out. The table records 14,000 or so clones, around 75% of them present only once. The material sequenced was PBMCs, taken after nivolumab (anti-PD-1) treatment. All receptors come from a person aged 35 to 85 with oral cavity squamous cell carcinoma.

The chain is built from TRBV7-9 and TRBJ1-1; D is undetermined. Trimming cost V 2 bases and J 7 bases, with 17 bases left between them. The CDR3 spans 15 residues. The germline CDR1 and CDR2 sequences are SEHNR and FQNEAQ (reference sequence). The CDR3 DNA follows: TGTGCCAGCAGCTTATACGGACGGCAGATCTTTGAAGCTTTCTTT. Its translation: CASSLYGRQIFEAFF.

This chain connects TRBV7-8 to TRBJ2-1; 7 bases align to TRBD2. The CDR3 runs to 14 residues. CDR1 SGHVS and CDR2 FQNEAQ come from the germline V gene. The V gene end was trimmed by 6 bases and the J gene end by 7 bases; junction bases not matched to a gene: 9. CDR3 DNA: TGTGCCAGCAGTCGTACTACTAGCGAGAATGAGCAGTTCTTC. Its translation is CASSRTTSENEQFF.

This clone appeared a few times. This rearrangement joins TRBV5-1 to TRBJ1-2, with a possible D match to TRBD1 (5 bases). Per germline, CDR1 SGHRS and CDR2 YFSETQ. Trimming left V 2 bases short and J 4 bases short, with 9 bases between. The CDR3 is 13 amino acids. This chain's CDR3 is CASSFDRIYGYTF. The DNA of the CDR3 is TGCGCCAGCAGCTTTGACAGAATCTATGGCTACACCTTC.

This clone was found once. The rearrangement links TRBV29-1 to TRBJ2-3; maybe TRBD2 (6 bases). CDR3 length equals 15 residues. Germline V gene lookup returns CDR1 SQVTM and CDR2 ANQGSEA. V lost 5 bases and J lost 6, with 21 bases in between. Here the CDR3 DNA reads TGCAGCGTTCCGGACTCACGGGGGATCCGGGATACGCAGTATTTT. Its translation is CSVPDSRGIRDTQYF.

V usage is TRBV6-1 and J usage is TRBJ2-2, with D tentatively TRBD1 (6 bases). V was clipped by 8 bases and J by 2 bases, with 15 bases between them. The CDR3 length is 15 residues. Germline V gene sequence: CDR1 MNHNS, CDR2 SASEGT. CDR3 in amino acids: CASSSSGTNTGELFF. CDR3 DNA sequence: TGTGCCAGCTCCTCTTCAGGGACAAACACCGGGGAGCTGTTTTTT.

This clone showed up just a few times. The V and J genes are TRBV4-1 and TRBJ1-2; 9 bases line up with TRBD1. Germline assignment: CDR1 MGHRA and CDR2 YSYEKL. The CDR3 has 14 residues. With V trimmed by 6 bases and J by 9 bases, 11 bases remained unmatched. The CDR3 loop is CASRTPGQGYRYTF. The DNA for the CDR3 is TGCGCCAGCAGAACCCCGGGACAGGGATACCGCTACACCTTC.

This clone was seen a handful of times. The rearrangement uses TRBV2 and TRBJ1-5; 8 bases fit TRBD1. Germline V gene lookup returns CDR1 SNHLY and CDR2 FYNNEI. The junction had 7 bases not matched to a gene; V was cut back by 0 bases and J by 3 bases. The CDR3 extends over 17 amino acids. In DNA form, the CDR3 reads TGTGCCAGCAGTGAAGCTTACAGGGGGGGAAACAATCAGCCCCAGCATTTT. It translates to CASSEAYRGGNNQPQHF.

The gene calls are TRBV11-2 and TRBJ2-7, with 7 positions matching TRBD2. Germline-derived CDR1 and CDR2 are SGHAT and FQNNGV. V trimming: 4 bases; J trimming: 2 bases; junction bases outside the gene matches: 14. This CDR3 region has 17 residues. CDR3: CASSSLTGGREAYEQYF. CDR3 nucleotide sequence: TGTGCCAGCAGCTCCCTAACGGGGGGTAGAGAAGCCTACGAGCAGTACTTC.

The chain employs TRBV4-1 and TRBJ2-3; 11 nucleotides agree with TRBD2. There are 18 residues in the CDR3. The J segment lost 3 bases and the V segment lost 4 bases, leaving 12 bases of the junction unmatched. Per the germline V gene, CDR1 is MGHRA and CDR2 is YSYEKL. The CDR3 DNA reads as TGCGCCAGCAGCCCGGTGGCGGCTAGCGGGAGGAGGACAGATACGCAGTATTTT. Translating it yields CASSPVAASGRRTDTQYF.

The chain couples TRBV6-1 to TRBJ1-2; TRBD1 aligns across 7 bases. The CDR3 runs to 13 residues. V lost 3 bases, J lost 2 bases, and 0 bases stayed unmatched. The germline V gene encodes CDR1 MNHNS and CDR2 SASEGT. The CDR3 reads CASSETGNYGYTF. In nucleotides, the CDR3 is TGTGCCAGCAGTGAGACAGGGAACTATGGCTACACCTTC.

V is TRBV30 and J is TRBJ1-5; no definite D call. The CDR3 is 15 residues long. The V and J ends lost 0 bases and 0 bases respectively, with 9 bases between them. Germline CDR1 and CDR2: GTSNPN and SVGIG (reference sequence). The CDR3 nucleotides are TGTGCCTGGAGTGTACCCTGGGGTAGCAATCAGCCCCAGCATTTT. It is translated as CAWSVPWGSNQPQHF.

V gene TRBV11-2 combines with J gene TRBJ2-5, with D unresolved. The CDR3 length is 14 residues. Germline V gene sequence: CDR1 SGHAT, CDR2 FQNNGV. V gave up 5 bases and J gave up 1 base, with 11 bases separating them. CDR3 sequence: CASSLRTAQETQYF. The CDR3 DNA sequence: TGTGCCAGCAGCCTAAGGACGGCCCAAGAGACCCAGTACTTC.

This clone was found a few times. The chain joins TRBV9 to TRBJ2-2, with D perhaps TRBD1 (5 bases). The V gene's germline CDR1 is SGDLS and CDR2 YYNGEE. This CDR3 contains 17 residues. Trimming removed 4 bases at V and 4 bases at J, with 20 bases between. The CDR3 sequence: CASSLSGWQGSTGELFF. The CDR3 DNA reads TGTGCCAGCAGCCTGAGTGGGTGGCAGGGTAGCACCGGGGAGCTGTTTTTT.

The rearrangement uses TRBV7-9 and TRBJ1-4, with a tentative D call TRBD1 (5 bases). There are 14 residues in the CDR3. CDR1 SEHNR and CDR2 FQNEAQ come from the germline V gene (reference sequence). Deletions cut 1 base from V and 7 bases from J, with 10 bases between. CDR3 loop: CASSLGGAGEKLFF. In DNA, the CDR3 is TGTGCCAGCAGCTTAGGAGGGGCAGGTGAAAAACTGTTTTTT. The whole variable domain, filled in from reference TRBV7-9 and TRBJ1-4, reads DTGVSQNPRHKITKRGQNVTFRCDPISEHNRLYWYRQTLGQGPEFLTYFQNEAQLEKSRLLSDRFSAERPKGSFSTLEIQRTEQGDSAMYLCASSLGGAGEKLFFGSGTQLSVL.

The rearrangement links TRBV19 to TRBJ2-3; 9 nucleotides agree with TRBD1. CDR1 is LNHDA, CDR2 SQIVND, per germline (reference sequence). CDR3 size: 15 residues. J lost 6 bases, V lost 6 bases, and 10 bases had no gene match. The CDR3 bases are TGTGCCAGTAGAGACAGGGGGGGCGCAGTGGATACGCAGTATTTT. Translated, it gives CASRDRGGAVDTQYF. Full variable domain (missing parts from reference TRBV19 and TRBJ2-3): DGGITQSPKYLFRKEGQNVTLSCEQNLNHDAMYWYRQDPGQGLRLIYYSQIVNDFQKGDIAEGYSVSREKKESFPLTVTSAQKNPTAFYLCASRDRGGAVDTQYFGPGTRLTVL.

J is TRBJ2-1 and V is TRBV7-8; D call uncertain. From germline, CDR1 is SGHVS and CDR2 FQNEAQ. V lost 1 base and J 8 bases, leaving 3 bases between the germline ends. CDR3 size: 11 residues. CDR3 in amino acids: CASSLVYEQFF. CDR3 coding DNA: TGTGCCAGCAGCTTAGTCTATGAGCAGTTCTTC.

This sequence joins TRBV27 and TRBJ2-1; D might be TRBD1 (6 bases). CDR3 length equals 16 residues. V lost 3 bases and J lost 4, with 16 bases in between. Germline CDR1 is MNHEY and CDR2 is SMNVEV (reference sequence). The CDR3 bases are TGTGCCAGCAGTTTCGCCTTGGGGACATCATACAATGAGCAGTTCTTC. Its translation is CASSFALGTSYNEQFF.

CDR3 coding DNA: TGTGCCAGTAGTATCCTGGGGGCAGGAACTGAAGCTTTCTTT. Translated, it gives CASSILGAGTEAFF. The V and J genes are TRBV19 and TRBJ1-1; a weak D match, TRBD1 (6 bases). V was shortened by 3 bases and J by 5 bases, with 13 bases between the two germline ends. Germline assignment: CDR1 LNHDA and CDR2 SQIVND (reference sequence). CDR3 length: 14 residues.

This chain joins TRBV10-2 and TRBJ1-4; D not resolved. CDR3 length: 14 amino acids. V lost 6 bases, J lost 0 bases, and 8 bases lay in between. Germline CDR1 is WSHSY and CDR2 is SAAADI. The CDR3 loop is CASSWRATNEKLFF. The DNA of the CDR3 is TGCGCCAGCAGCTGGCGGGCAACTAATGAAAAACTGTTTTTT.

The rearrangement uses TRBV7-8 and TRBJ1-5; D unclear. The CDR3 covers 15 residues. Trimming took 5 bases from V and 0 from J, leaving 11 bases between them. Germline loops: CDR1 SGHVS, CDR2 FQNEAQ. The CDR3 here is CASSPDTLSNQPQHF. CDR3 bases: TGTGCCAGCAGCCCCGACACCCTTAGCAATCAGCCCCAGCATTTT.

The CDR3 nucleotides are TGTGCCAGCAGTTCACGGGACAGGGCGAGTAGGGGCTACACCTTC. Protein: CASSSRDRASRGYTF. This sequence joins TRBV27 and TRBJ1-2; TRBD1 aligns across 9 bases. Germline trimming cut 4 bases from V and 8 bases from J; bases unmatched to any gene: 11. The CDR3 is 15 residues long. Germline V gene data show CDR1 as MNHEY and CDR2 as SMNVEV (reference sequence).

V and J are TRBV19 and TRBJ2-3, with 7 nucleotides matching TRBD1. CDR1 and CDR2 (germline): LNHDA, SQIVND (reference sequence). The CDR3 covers 15 residues. Germline trimming cut 4 bases from V and 1 base from J; bases unmatched to any gene: 5. In DNA form, the CDR3 reads TGTGCCAGTAGTACGGAAGACAGGGGCACAGATACGCAGTATTTT. Translated: CASSTEDRGTDTQYF.

The table lists this clone with a count of one. The chain has TRBV27 and TRBJ2-5, with D perhaps given as TRBD1 or TRBD2 (5 bases each). The germline CDR1 and CDR2 sequences are MNHEY and SMNVEV (reference sequence). Trimming pared 1 base from V and 2 bases from J, leaving 11 bases between. The CDR3 length is 15 residues. The CDR3 DNA reads as TGTGCCAGCAGTTTATGGGCCGGGACGCAAGAGACCCAGTACTTC. Protein product: CASSLWAGTQETQYF.

This sequence joins TRBV5-1 and TRBJ1-1; D gene unclear. This CDR3 region has 15 residues. V lost 0 bases to trimming and J lost 5 bases, with 14 bases between them. Germline loops: CDR1 SGHRS, CDR2 YFSETQ. The CDR3 DNA is TGCGCCAGCAGCTTGGGGGCCGGGAGGTATACTGAAGCTTTCTTT. Protein product: CASSLGAGRYTEAFF.

The genes are TRBV11-2 and TRBJ1-1; no clear D gene. The CDR3 is made up of 14 amino acids. With 3 bases removed from V and 3 bases from J, the gap between germline ends came to 11 bases. The germline gives CDR1 SGHAT, CDR2 FQNNGV. This CDR3 is CASSFEGRDTEAFF. CDR3 coding DNA: TGTGCCAGCAGCTTCGAGGGAAGAGACACTGAAGCTTTCTTT. The full variable domain, completed using reference TRBV11-2 and TRBJ1-1, is EAGVAQSPRYKIIEKRQSVAFWCNPISGHATLYWYQQILGQGPKLLIQFQNNGVVDDSQLPKDRFSAERLKGVDSTLKIQPAKLEDSAVYLCASSFEGRDTEAFFGQGTRLTVV.

With respect to this clone: An end of the junction differs from the germline gene, which may be a read error. The CDR3 loop is CASTEMVLVGGYTF. DNA of the CDR3: TGTGCCAGCACTGAAATGGTTTTAGTCGGAGGCTACACCTTC. The genes are TRBV2 and TRBJ1-2; D uncertain. Germline V lookup: CDR1 SNHLY, CDR2 FYNNEI. The CDR3 length is 14 residues.

V gene TRBV7-3 combines with J gene TRBJ1-2; D is ambiguous. The CDR3 runs to 16 residues. V was cut by 5 bases and J by 4 bases, with 20 bases left in between. CDR1 SGHTA and CDR2 FQGTGA come from the germline V gene. The CDR3 here is CASSHRSEDTFYGYTF. The DNA of the CDR3 is TGTGCCAGCAGCCACCGTTCGGAGGATACCTTCTATGGCTACACCTTC. The full variable domain, with the rest looked up from reference TRBV7-3 and TRBJ1-2, is GAGVSQTPSNKVTEKGKYVELRCDPISGHTALYWYRQSLGQGPEFLIYFQGTGAADDSGLPNDRFFAVRPEGSVSTLKIQRTERGDSAVYLCASSHRSEDTFYGYTFGSGTRLTVV.

The chain carries TRBV4-1 and TRBJ1-5; possibly TRBD1 for D (6 bases). This CDR3 comprises 16 residues. Deletions cut 4 bases from V and 1 base from J, with 14 bases between. Germline CDR1 reads MGHRA; CDR2 reads YSYEKL. The CDR3 sequence: CASSRTRGASNQPQHF. DNA of the CDR3: TGCGCCAGCAGCCGGACGAGGGGGGCGAGCAATCAGCCCCAGCATTTT.

The DNA for the CDR3 is TGTGCCAGCAGCTTAGGATTCAGTATCACTGAAGCTTTCTTT. This sequence encodes CASSLGFSITEAFF. The rearrangement joins TRBV11-1 to TRBJ1-1; D is ambiguous. Germline V gene sequence: CDR1 SGHAT, CDR2 FQDESV (reference sequence). Trimming left V 1 base short and J 4 bases short, with 10 bases between. The CDR3 consists of 14 residues.